Shown below are 6 T cell receptor beta chains from a single sample sequenced in a study of T cell responses to AZD1222 COVID-19 vaccine. Measured with immunoSEQ multiplex PCR; TCRdb has only the in-frame clones, and not every one. Among tens of thousands of clones listed, more than 75% were seen once. The specimen was peripheral blood, collected on day 0 of AZD1222 vaccination. These receptor sequences come from an adult in good health.

The V and J genes are TRBV6-5 and TRBJ2-7; D possibly matches TRBD1 or TRBD2 (6 bases each). The CDR3 sequence is 14 residues long. Germline CDR1 MNHEY, CDR2 SVGAGI. V was shortened by 7 bases and J by 4 bases, with 17 bases between the two germline ends. CDR3 protein: CASNPSGGGYEQYF. DNA for the CDR3: TGTGCCAGCAATCCTTCCGGAGGGGGTTACGAGCAGTACTTC.

The CDR3 DNA reads TGTGCCAGCAGCTGGGGCAGTTACTATGGCTACACCTTC. Translation gives CASSWGSYYGYTF. The chain combines TRBV5-4 with TRBJ1-2; a weak D match, TRBD1 (5 bases). The V end lost 3 bases, the J end lost 3 bases, and 9 bases lay between the germline ends. Germline values: CDR1 SGHNT, CDR2 YYREEE (reference sequence). The CDR3 length is 13 residues.

The chain couples TRBV28 to TRBJ2-1; 9 bases are a match to TRBD1. The V segment lost 7 bases and the J segment 4 bases; nucleotides outside the gene matches: 8. This CDR3 is 15 amino acids long. CDR1 and CDR2 from the germline V gene are MDHEN and SYDVKM. The CDR3 sequence: CASIPTGTGYNEQFF. CDR3 DNA sequence: TGTGCCAGCATCCCCACCGGGACAGGGTACAATGAGCAGTTCTTC.

The chain links TRBV29-1 to TRBJ2-7; weak D call: TRBD1 (6 bases). CDR3 size: 12 residues. Germline CDR1 is SQVTM and CDR2 is ANQGSEA. Trimming took off 6 bases at V and 4 bases at J, with 13 bases between the two ends. CDR3 protein: CSVTVTGYEQYF. For the CDR3, the DNA is TGCAGCGTGACCGTGACAGGATACGAGCAGTACTTC.

Comments on this clone: Additional DNA sequences in this sample encode the identical CDR3. The chain links TRBV5-4 to TRBJ2-1, with TRBD1 matching over 8 bases. J lost 10 bases, V lost 1 base, and 4 bases had no gene match. The germline V gene has CDR1 SGHNT and CDR2 YYREEE (reference sequence). This CDR3 has 13 amino acids. The CDR3 is CASSLTGGNEQFF. DNA for the CDR3: TGTGCCAGCAGCTTGACAGGGGGGAACGAGCAGTTCTTC.

CDR3 residues: CASSSRVGVGSPLHF. CDR3 DNA sequence: TGTGCCAGCAGCTCTAGGGTCGGGGTCGGTTCACCCCTCCACTTT. The V gene is TRBV7-2, the J gene TRBJ1-6; D gene ambiguous. Trimming removed 4 bases at V and 9 bases at J, with 16 bases between. CDR3 length: 15 amino acids. Germline lookup yields CDR1 SGHTA and CDR2 FQGNSA.